This TCR beta chain was recovered during a study of shared clonotypes between healthy human individuals (dated by TCRdb to 2018 to 2020). Concerning the study at large: The cohort included a few men and a couple of women between 18 and 49 years of age. For each donor, three plates each were used for CD4 naive and CD4 memory, two plates were used for CD8 naive, and one plate was used for CD8 memory. To estimate repertoire size and how much clonotype sharing occurs between individuals, the study deeply sequenced the blood TCR repertoires of 4 to 6 healthy adults. Libraries were prepared and TCR repertoires were sequenced by different laboratories using diverse techniques, in order to increase sequencing depth and limit assay-specific biases. Per donor, leukapheresis produced somewhere between about 0.94 and 9 billion PBMCs. Study-wide findings and limitations: Higher generation probabilities were observed for clonotypes shared by all four sorted-subset donors than for non-shared clonotypes. Sampling was limited to blood, and TCR repertoires in tissue likely differ from TCR repertoires in blood. Because the study included a small number of donors, the genetic and exposure-history diversity represented was limited. Naive subsets generally had larger estimated clonotype richness than memory subsets did. Incomplete sequencing was indicated by rarefaction of sorted-subset datasets, despite the large sequencing depth. Sharing across several donors was observed for approximately 5% of naive CD4, around 3.5% of naive CD8, 2% to 2.5% of memory CD4, and about 0.38% of memory CD8 clonotypes. Pairwise subsampling led to the expectation that sequencing depth would affect the degree of clonotype sharing among donors.

Donors were healthy HIV-negative adults with no recently reported acute infections or vaccinations. Every donor was a Caucasian adult residing in Nashville, Tennessee, USA. CD4+ T cells were enriched through magnetic negative selection, after which naive cells were positively selected on CD45RA and the remaining negative fraction served as the memory subset. Blood was obtained by leukapheresis, after which PBMCs were separated by Ficoll-Histopaque density gradient centrifugation and cryopreserved in liquid nitrogen vapor phase. Analytical flow cytometry was used to check the purity and quantity of each magnetically sorted T cell population. From each sorted fraction, genomic DNA was isolated and quantified by UV absorbance on a Nanodrop 2000c. Using the deep immunoSEQ assay, TCR CDR3 regions were amplified from genomic DNA by multiplex PCR. For each cell subset, the extracted genomic DNA was distributed evenly across all wells of several immunoSEQ 96-well plates, and each plate served as one replicate. For sorted subsets, roughly 200 ng of genomic DNA, equivalent to about 30,000 T cell genomes, went into each replicate PCR. Purified libraries were quantified with a Qubit 3.0 fluorometer, sized on a Bioanalyzer 2100, and re-quantified with the KAPA Library Quantification kit. Every immunoSEQ 96-well plate was sequenced on a separate single-read 150-cycle Illumina NextSeq 550 flow cell. As for the authors' bioinformatics: Because the immunoSEQ output included only junctional sequences and no quality scores, the filtering could not be the same as the filtering used for full-length reads. To assign V/J genes and CDR3, sequences were annotated using PyIR, a Python wrapper for IgBLAST v1.9, with IMGT germline references. Reads were filtered out if the reads had weak V/J assignments (E-value above 1e-6), no CDR3, stop codons, out-of-frame junctions, or ambiguous translated residues. V3J clonotypes were defined by identical inferred V gene, J gene, and CDR3 amino acid sequence. Percentage overlap between repertoires was calculated by dividing the number of shared unique clonotypes by the size of the smaller repertoire. Richness of each repertoire was evaluated using RTK rarefaction, the Chao1 estimator, and Recon v2.1 estimates of unobserved clonotypes. Generation probabilities for all TCRbeta clonotypes obtained by the gDNA method from a handful of donors were computed using OLGA. The immuneACCESS repertoire file appears here via TCRdb, limited to in-frame rearrangements. These files lack a portion of the clones; in checked studies, under half of the deficit traces to unresolved V genes, and the cause of the others is not known. V and J calls and clone size are as listed in that table; D and trimming were resolved from the DNA. The sample records about 1.5 million clones, 98% of which are singletons. The ten largest account for less than 0.55% of the sample.

V lost 0 bases and J lost 4 bases; the stretch between them is 16 bases long. CDR1 and CDR2, per the germline V gene, are LGHNA and YSLEER. The CDR3 goes from the cysteine to the phenylalanine over 16 residues. The only DNA kept is the CDR3, 48 bases in frame from the first base. On this clone: Its antigen is still unknown. Per-base qualities were not stored, and no clone one base away is much larger.

The rearranged chain carries TRBV4-3 and TRBJ2-7; the best D guess is TRBD1, with 5 bases matching. The sample was naive CD4+ T cells sorted from blood. In the paper's terms, the cell subset or site label means: CD45RA+ positively selected. The sequence was collected from a man aged 25 to 40 in good health. The DNA sequence is TGCGCCAGCAGCCAAGATCGAGGACAAAACGTATACGAGCAGTACTTC. Translated, this gives CASSQDRGQNVYEQYF.